These 19 T cell receptor beta chains came from one sample sequenced in a study of regulatory T cells in long-lasting Graves disease. Researchers made TCR beta libraries by using iRepertoire HTBI primers and running Arm-PCR on CDR3 regions. From the multiplex PCR reads, TCRdb called clonotypes with MiXCR, one entry per CDR3 protein. The sample comprises 400,000 to 500,000 distinct CDR3 sequences, approximately 23% of which are singletons, and around 13% rests with the top ten. Time point defined: persistent/refractory GD, antithyroid drugs over 5 years with positive TRAb. RNA from PBMCs was the source of the TCR library. The sample was peripheral blood mononuclear cells (PBMCs), taken when the disease was refractory, from a patient treated with antithyroid drugs. The receptors here all came from a female donor with Graves disease.

Concerning this clonotype itself: A much larger clone is a single base away; this may be a read error. This chain connects TRBV6-1 to TRBJ2-5, with TRBD2 matching over 11 bases. The CDR3 runs 18 residues. From germline, CDR1 is MNHNS and CDR2 SASEGT. In nucleotides, the CDR3 is TGTGCCAGCAGAGAAGGAACTAGCGGGAGTTTGGGCCAAGGGACCCAGTACTTC. It codes for CASREGTSGSLGQGTQYF.

This clonotype appeared many times. The genes are TRBV15 and TRBJ1-2, with 8 bases aligning to TRBD1. The CDR3 contains 13 residues. Germline loops: CDR1 LNHNV, CDR2 YYDKDF (reference sequence). J gave up 6 bases and V 8 bases, and 8 bases lay outside the gene matches. The CDR3 loop reads CATGTPGGDGYTF. The CDR3 nucleotides read TGTGCCACCGGAACCCCAGGGGGCGATGGCTACACCTTC.

In this sample, this clonotype turned up a few times. The V gene is TRBV27, the J gene TRBJ2-7, with TRBD1 matching over 10 bases. Trimming took 10 bases from V and 6 from J; bases not matched to a gene: 9. The CDR3 is 13 amino acids. Germline V lookup: CDR1 MNHEY, CDR2 SMNVEV (reference sequence). The CDR3 loop reads CATSRDRGFEQYF. The CDR3 DNA follows: TGTGCCACCTCCAGGGACAGGGGATTCGAGCAGTACTTC.

V and J are TRBV7-9 and TRBJ2-7; possible D gene TRBD1, 5 bases. V gave up 3 bases and J gave up 5 bases, with 14 bases separating them. CDR1 is SEHNR and CDR2 is FQNEAQ in the germline V gene (reference sequence). The CDR3 sequence is 14 residues long. The CDR3 DNA reads TGTGCCAGCAGCTTCACAGGACCTCCCAACGAGCAGTACTTC. It codes for CASSFTGPPNEQYF.

CDR3 protein: CASREGEVTQYF. CDR3 DNA: TGTGCCAGCAGAGAAGGGGAGGTGACCCAGTACTTC. The V gene is TRBV6-2 or TRBV6-3, the J gene TRBJ2-5, with D possibly matching TRBD2 (6 bases). The germline gives CDR1 MNHEY, CDR2 SVGEGT. This CDR3 has 12 amino acids. Trimming removed 6 bases from V and 7 bases from J, with 12 bases in between.

The table lists this clonotype with many counts. The chain carries TRBV12-5 and TRBJ1-2; D unclear. Trimming pared 2 bases from V and 5 bases from J, leaving 9 bases between. This CDR3 contains 13 residues. CDR1 and CDR2 from the germline V gene are LGHNT and FRNRAP. In DNA, the CDR3 is TGTGCTAGTGGTTTGATCTCGGGGTATGGCTACACCTTC. It specifies CASGLISGYGYTF.

As to this clonotype: An end of the junction does not agree with germline; a read error may underlie this. V is TRBV11-2 and J is TRBJ2-7; TRBD2 is a possible D gene (5 bases). CDR1 is SGHAT and CDR2 is FQNNGV in the germline V gene. The length of the CDR3 is 13 residues. The CDR3 loop is CARSLSVRDEQYF. The CDR3 bases are TGTGCCCGCAGCTTAAGTGTGAGGGACGAGCAGTACTTC.

The chain joins TRBV6-1 to TRBJ1-2; 10 nucleotides align to TRBD1. J was trimmed by 4 bases and V by 6 bases; bases with no gene match: 17. The CDR3 runs to 18 residues. Germline V gene sequence: CDR1 MNHNS, CDR2 SASEGT. The CDR3 protein is CASSHGGGGTGDPYGYTF. The DNA for the CDR3 is TGTGCCAGCAGCCATGGTGGGGGTGGGACAGGGGACCCCTATGGCTACACCTTC.

Comments on this clonotype: A read error is possible here, since a much larger clone lies one base away. This rearrangement joins TRBV7-2 to TRBJ1-6; TRBD1 matches at 9 bases. CDR3 size: 15 residues. From germline, CDR1 is SGHTA and CDR2 FQGNSA. The V segment lost 7 bases and the J segment 10 bases; nucleotides outside the gene matches: 11. This CDR3 is CASISQTGGLSPLHF. CDR3 sequence (DNA): TGTGCCAGCATCAGTCAGACAGGGGGTTTATCACCCCTCCACTTT.

The table lists this clonotype with many counts. This chain joins TRBV29-1 and TRBJ1-2; 11 nucleotides agree with TRBD1. CDR3 size: 15 residues. Looked up from germline, CDR1 is SQVTM and CDR2 is ANQGSEA. The V and J ends lost 0 bases and 3 bases, in that order; junction bases with no gene match: 3. Written as DNA, the CDR3 is TGCAGCGTTGAAGAACCGGGACAGGGGGACTATGGCTACACCTTC. It translates to CSVEEPGQGDYGYTF.

The rearrangement uses TRBV19 and TRBJ2-5; D remains unclear. Trimming pared 4 bases from V and 4 bases from J, leaving 4 bases between. The germline V gene has CDR1 LNHDA and CDR2 SQIVND (reference sequence). CDR3 length: 11 residues. The CDR3 sequence is CASSNLETQYF. CDR3 nucleotide sequence: TGTGCCAGTAGTAACCTAGAGACCCAGTACTTC.

The rearrangement joins TRBV4-3 to TRBJ2-4; D perhaps matches TRBD1 (5 bases). This CDR3 has 13 residues. CDR1 is LGHNA and CDR2 is YSLEER in the germline V gene. The germline V and J ends were trimmed by 0 bases and 9 bases, with 9 bases remaining between them. CDR3 coding DNA: TGCGCCAGCAGCCAAGAGGAAAGGGGCATTCAGTACTTC. As protein: CASSQEERGIQYF.

This clonotype was observed at least ten times. The chain employs TRBV7-9 and TRBJ1-2; 7 positions agree with TRBD1. With 5 bases clipped from V and 8 bases from J, the junction kept 8 bases outside the gene matches. Germline values: CDR1 SEHNR, CDR2 FQNEAQ (reference sequence). The CDR3 is 13 amino acids. The CDR3 reads CASSLDRAGGYTF. The CDR3 DNA follows: TGTGCCAGCAGCCTCGACAGGGCAGGGGGCTACACCTTC.

This clonotype was seen just once. The chain is built from TRBV4-1 and TRBJ1-1; no reliable D call. This CDR3 comprises 12 residues. Trimming cost V 4 bases and J 7 bases, with 10 bases left between them. CDR1 is MGHRA, CDR2 YSYEKL, per germline. This CDR3 is CASSPVLGEAFF. In DNA form, the CDR3 reads TGCGCCAGCAGCCCTGTGTTAGGTGAAGCTTTCTTT.

Only a few counts were recorded for this clonotype. The chain recombines TRBV29-1 with TRBJ1-2; D is uncertain. CDR1 SQVTM and CDR2 ANQGSEA come from the germline V gene. CDR3 size: 13 residues. V was pared by 0 bases and J by 2 bases, with 7 bases between. The CDR3 reads CSVEDTTNYGYTF. CDR3 DNA: TGCAGCGTTGAAGATACGACCAACTATGGCTACACCTTC.

This clonotype has ten or more counts. CDR3 amino acids: CSANRAETQYF. The CDR3 DNA reads TGCAGTGCAAACAGGGCGGAGACCCAGTACTTC. The V call is TRBV20-1, the J call TRBJ2-5, with D perhaps TRBD1 (6 bases). Per germline, CDR1 DFQATT and CDR2 SNEGSKA (reference sequence). V was pared by 6 bases and J by 5 bases, with 10 bases between. The CDR3 is 11 amino acids.

This rearrangement joins TRBV6-2 or TRBV6-3 to TRBJ2-1; TRBD2 matches at 8 bases. CDR1 and CDR2 (germline): MNHEY, SVGEGT. The CDR3 runs 15 residues. J lost 5 bases, V lost 4 bases, and 7 bases had no gene match. CDR3 sequence: CASSFLAGMDNEQFF. The CDR3 DNA reads as TGTGCCAGCAGTTTCTTAGCGGGGATGGACAATGAGCAGTTCTTC.

This clonotype was recorded once. The chain couples TRBV7-2 to TRBJ2-3; D not certain. V lost 4 bases, J lost 3 bases, and 8 bases lay in between. Germline CDR1 reads SGHTA; CDR2 reads FQGNSA. This CDR3 comprises 13 residues. CDR3 loop: CASSSVGTDTQYF. DNA of the CDR3: TGTGCCAGCAGCTCCGTTGGGACAGATACGCAGTATTTT.

This clonotype was seen at least ten times. V usage is TRBV6-1 and J usage is TRBJ2-7; 9 nucleotides align to TRBD1. Germline lookup yields CDR1 MNHNS and CDR2 SASEGT. V shed 9 bases and J 6 bases; nucleotides not matched to a gene: 9. This CDR3 has 13 amino acids. The CDR3 protein is CASKGQGSAEQYF. CDR3 DNA sequence: TGTGCCAGTAAAGGACAGGGGTCGGCCGAGCAGTACTTC.